This TCR beta chain was identified in a study of blood T cell repertoires in COVID-19. Study in general: PBMCs, B-cell-depleted T cells, or T cells were the source of the cDNA or gDNA that made up the material.

V dropped 4 bases and J dropped 1 base, with 10 bases sitting between them. CDR3 size: 14 residues. Germline-derived CDR1 and CDR2 are SQVTM and ANQGSEA. Produced via immunoSEQ multiplex PCR; TCRdb's table is partial and in-frame only. The sample shows tens of thousands of clones, 70% to 90% of them seen only once. This chain uses TRBV29-1 with TRBJ2-2; D is perhaps TRBD2 (6 bases). The clonotype originates from a man aged 55 to 69 with active or convalescent COVID-19. The source material was peripheral blood. Here the CDR3 reads CSVGRGGNTGELFF. In DNA, the CDR3 is TGCAGCGTTGGTCGGGGAGGGAACACCGGGGAGCTGTTTTTT.